These T cell receptor beta chains were read from a single sample in a study of blood T cell repertoires in COVID-19. The method was immunoSEQ multiplex PCR; TCRdb's version includes in-frame clones alone and lacks a portion of them. This table holds about 76,000 clones, less than 90% found once. Sequenced: peripheral blood. The receptor source for this set is a human donor in a cohort sampled during active COVID-19. Each CDR3 is given with its conserved first and last residue. A D gene is named only where the DNA matches it firmly. Rows may omit the clone size; those that give it use once, few, many or a size class.

J gene	V gene	D gene	clone size	CDR3 protein	CDR3 DNA
TRBJ1-1	TRBV7-2	NA	NA	CASSYQGTNTEAFF	TGTGCCAGCAGTTATCAGGGTACGAACACTGAAGCTTTCTTT
TRBJ2-7	TRBV7-9	NA	few	CASSRPQYEQYF	TGTGCCAGCAGCCGCCCGCAGTACGAGCAGTACTTC
TRBJ1-5	TRBV7-9	TRBD1	few	CATSGQERQPQHF	TGTGCCACCTCGGGACAGGAGAGGCAGCCCCAGCATTTT
TRBJ2-7	TRBV7-6	TRBD1	NA	CASSLDRGAYEQYF	TGTGCCAGCAGCTTAGACAGGGGCGCTTACGAGCAGTACTTC
TRBJ2-7	TRBV28	TRBD1	NA	CASSYLWGTGGVNEQYF	TGTGCCAGCAGTTACTTGTGGGGGACAGGGGGAGTCAACGAGCAGTACTTC
TRBJ2-7	TRBV11-3	NA	NA	CASSPTGYYEQYF	TGTGCCAGCAGCCCGACAGGATACTACGAGCAGTACTTC
TRBJ1-4	TRBV4-1	TRBD1	NA	CASSRRSGTGNEKLFF	TGCGCCAGCAGCCGGCGGTCCGGGACAGGGAATGAAAAACTGTTTTTT
TRBJ2-5	TRBV20-1	NA	NA	CSASSETQYF	TGCAGTGCTAGCTCAGAGACCCAGTACTTC
TRBJ1-2	TRBV29-1	NA	NA	CSASYAGGDNYGYTF	TGCAGCGCCTCGTACGCGGGGGGGGATAACTATGGCTACACCTTC
TRBJ2-7	TRBV3-1/TRBV3-2	NA	few	CASSQIRDSEQYF	TGTGCCAGCAGCCAAATCCGGGACTCCGAGCAGTACTTC
TRBJ1-2	TRBV3-1/TRBV3-2	TRBD1	NA	CASSQARQGSGYTF	TGTGCCAGCAGCCAAGCACGACAGGGGTCTGGCTACACCTTC
TRBJ1-1	TRBV5-8	NA	NA	CASSLARGNTEAFF	TGTGCCAGCAGCTTGGCCAGGGGGAACACTGAAGCTTTCTTT
TRBJ2-1	TRBV11-2	NA	NA	CASLRGNEQFF	TGTGCCAGCCTAAGGGGTAATGAGCAGTTCTTC
TRBJ1-1	TRBV4-2	TRBD1	NA	CASSLGTVGGEAFF	TGTGCCAGCAGCCTTGGGACAGTGGGGGGTGAAGCTTTCTTT
TRBJ1-2	TRBV4-1	TRBD1	few	CASSRWGQANYGYTF	TGCGCCAGCAGCCGTTGGGGACAGGCGAACTATGGCTACACCTTC
TRBJ2-5	TRBV4-1	TRBD1	NA	CASSQETGGASTQYF	TGCGCCAGCAGCCAAGAGACAGGGGGGGCGTCGACCCAGTACTTC
TRBJ2-1	TRBV19	NA	once	CASSIHIGRNEQFF	TGTGCCAGTAGTATTCACATTGGGCGCAATGAGCAGTTCTTC
TRBJ2-7	TRBV2	NA	NA	CASNREFEQYF	TGTGCCAGCAATCGGGAGTTCGAGCAGTACTTC
TRBJ1-2	TRBV3-1/TRBV3-2	TRBD1	medium-sized	CASTDRDRNYGYTF	TGTGCCAGCACCGATCGGGACAGAAACTATGGCTACACCTTC
TRBJ2-7	TRBV11-3	TRBD2	NA	CASSPRGDNSYEQYF	TGTGCCAGCAGCCCTCGGGGGGATAACTCCTACGAGCAGTACTTC
TRBJ2-1	TRBV1	NA	NA	CTSSQDKDSSYNEQFF	TGCACCAGCAGCCAAGACAAGGACAGCTCCTACAATGAGCAGTTCTTC
TRBJ1-1	TRBV28	TRBD1	NA	CASSLRGPLNTEAFF	TGTGCCAGCAGTTTGAGGGGGCCGCTGAACACTGAAGCTTTCTTT
TRBJ1-6	TRBV7-3	NA	NA	CASSPGRGSPLHF	TGTGCCAGCAGCCCCGGCAGGGGATCACCCCTCCACTTT
TRBJ2-5	TRBV21-1	NA	NA	CASRILRNTGSQLGETQYF	TGTGCCAGCAGAATTTTACGTAACACAGGGTCCCAGTTAGGAGAGACCCAGTACTTC
TRBJ1-2	TRBV18	TRBD1	NA	CASSPKGAGYGYTF	TGTGCCAGCTCACCAAAGGGGGCGGGCTATGGCTACACCTTC
TRBJ1-5	TRBV28	NA	NA	CASSAFGGVVRNQPQHF	TGTGCCAGCAGCGCTTTTGGGGGGGTCGTACGAAATCAGCCCCAGCATTTT
TRBJ2-3	TRBV25-1	TRBD1	NA	CASNTGTGVPDTQYF	TGTGCCAGTAATACCGGGACAGGGGTTCCAGATACGCAGTATTTT
TRBJ2-7	TRBV5-4	NA	NA	CASSSRAAGSYEQYF	TGTGCCAGCAGCTCCCGTGCGGCGGGCTCCTACGAGCAGTACTTC
TRBJ1-1	TRBV6-2/TRBV6-3	NA	NA	CASSYRGPGAFF	TGTGCCAGCAGTTACCGTGGTCCGGGGGCTTTCTTT
TRBJ2-3	TRBV5-4	TRBD2	NA	CASSLKLASGNTDTQYF	TGTGCCAGCAGCTTAAAACTGGCTAGCGGGAACACAGATACGCAGTATTTT
TRBJ2-3	TRBV28	TRBD2	NA	CASRPLAGVITDTQYF	TGTGCCAGCAGACCCCTAGCGGGAGTAATCACAGATACGCAGTATTTT
TRBJ1-3	TRBV30	NA	NA	CAWSVGAAGNTIYF	TGTGCCTGGAGTGTGGGGGCAGCCGGAAACACCATATATTTT
TRBJ1-6	TRBV2	TRBD1	NA	CASQTGSNSPLHF	TGTGCCAGCCAGACAGGGAGTAATTCACCCCTCCACTTT
TRBJ2-2	TRBV27	TRBD1	NA	CASSLDGTGPGVAGELFF	TGTGCCAGCAGTTTAGATGGGACAGGTCCCGGGGTAGCCGGGGAGCTGTTTTTT
TRBJ1-2	TRBV2	NA	NA	CASSEQAYGYTF	TGTGCCAGCAGTGAACAGGCATATGGCTACACCTTC
TRBJ2-7	TRBV30	NA	NA	CAWSVARYEQYF	TGTGCCTGGAGTGTAGCGCGTTACGAGCAGTACTTC
TRBJ2-1	TRBV3-1/TRBV3-2	TRBD2	NA	CASTYRTERGEQFF	TGTGCCAGCACTTACCGCACGGAGCGGGGGGAGCAGTTCTTC
TRBJ2-1	TRBV19	TRBD2	NA	CASSPGTRYDEQFF	TGTGCCAGTAGCCCCGGGACTAGGTATGATGAGCAGTTCTTC
TRBJ2-1	TRBV6-4	TRBD2	NA	CASSEVVAGGGEQFF	TGTGCCAGCAGTGAGGTGGTAGCGGGAGGGGGTGAGCAGTTCTTC
TRBJ2-6	TRBV5-1	NA	NA	CASTRGVTGANVLTF	TGCGCCAGCACCCGGGGAGTTACTGGGGCCAACGTCCTGACTTTC
TRBJ2-1	TRBV11-2	NA	NA	CASSFGLTGQFF	TGTGCCAGCAGCTTTGGCCTAACAGGACAGTTCTTC
TRBJ2-5	TRBV5-1	TRBD1	NA	CASSSGTVATQETQYF	TGCGCCAGCAGCTCCGGGACAGTCGCGACCCAAGAGACCCAGTACTTC
TRBJ2-2	TRBV9	TRBD1	NA	CASSVGQGYTGELFF	TGTGCCAGCAGCGTAGGACAGGGGTACACCGGGGAGCTGTTTTTT
TRBJ1-1	TRBV25-1	TRBD1	NA	CASNNRGRNTEAFF	TGTGCCAGCAACAACAGGGGGCGGAACACTGAAGCTTTCTTT
TRBJ1-2	TRBV6-5	TRBD1	NA	CASSYSGQGVGYTF	TGTGCCAGCAGTTACTCCGGACAGGGGGTCGGCTACACCTTC
TRBJ2-2	TRBV11-3	TRBD1	NA	CASSLEVFWQGVDGELFF	TGTGCCAGCAGCTTAGAAGTGTTTTGGCAGGGGGTTGACGGGGAGCTGTTTTTT
TRBJ1-1	TRBV3-1/TRBV3-2	TRBD1	NA	CASSPGQGRGTEAFF	TGTGCCAGCAGCCCAGGACAGGGAAGAGGCACTGAAGCTTTCTTT
TRBJ1-1	TRBV30	TRBD1	NA	CAWRLQGRGTEAFF	TGTGCCTGGAGACTACAGGGGCGCGGGACTGAAGCTTTCTTT
TRBJ2-3	TRBV4-3	NA	NA	CASSQDRSDTQYF	TGCGCCAGCAGCCAAGATAGATCAGATACGCAGTATTTT
TRBJ1-6	TRBV19	NA	NA	CASNTGPARDSPLHF	TGTGCCAGTAATACGGGCCCAGCCAGGGATTCACCCCTCCACTTT
TRBJ2-2	TRBV19	TRBD2	NA	CASNAGLAGNTGELFF	TGTGCCAGTAACGCTGGACTAGCGGGGAACACCGGGGAGCTGTTTTTT
TRBJ1-5	TRBV19	NA	few	CASSTVLYSNQPQHF	TGTGCCAGTAGTACGGTCCTATACAGCAATCAGCCCCAGCATTTT